The entry below describes one T cell receptor (beta chain). Antigen: not known. Measured with immunoSEQ multiplex PCR; TCRdb has only the in-frame clones, and not every one. In the table there are about 100,000 clones, 70% to 90% of which are singletons. This specimen belongs to a study of OX40 agonist ivuxolimab in advanced cancers. For the study at large: A mean age of around 63 years, range roughly 23 to 79, was recorded, and around 85% were male. Regarding the study as a whole: Mean expanded clone counts were higher in CD8+ than CD4+ T cells. Clonal expansion in partial responders at 0.1-3.0 mg/kg ranked among the lowest. The specificity for antigen of the expanded peripheral T cells was not determined.

Trimming stripped 4 bases from V and 4 bases from J, with 12 bases between. Per germline, CDR1 SGHRS and CDR2 YFSETQ. This CDR3 has 14 amino acids. This TCR was sampled from an adult with an advanced solid tumor such as melanoma, head and neck, liver or kidney cancer. The sample was CD4+ or CD8+ T cells sorted from blood, taken in a trial of the OX40 agonist ivuxolimab. This chain joins TRBV5-1 and TRBJ1-3; a possible D gene is TRBD1 (6 bases). DNA for the CDR3: TGCGCCAGCAGCCCCAAGGGGGGCGGAAACACCATATATTTT. Its translation: CASSPKGGGNTIYF.